This is a list of T cell receptor beta chains from one sample in a study of blood T cell repertoires in COVID-19. Profiled with immunoSEQ multiplex PCR; TCRdb holds only in-frame clones, not every one. Counted here are fewer than 450,000 clones, around 90% occurring once; the ten biggest clones make up 1.2%. The sample was PBMCs or T cells enriched from blood (not recorded which). The receptors come from a woman aged 18 to 35 who had recovered from COVID-19. CDR3s include the opening cysteine and the closing phenylalanine or tryptophan. A D gene is named only where the DNA matches it firmly. For some rows the clone size is stated as once, few or many, or as a class when expanded; others skip it.

length | size | J | V | D | DNA | CDR3
13 | - | TRBJ2-7 | TRBV5-1 | - | TGCGCCAGCAGCGCCCAGGGATCCTACGAGCAGTACTTC | CASSAQGSYEQYF
12 | - | TRBJ1-3 | TRBV9 | - | TGTGCCAGCAGCGAGTGGAGGGGCACCATATATTTT | CASSEWRGTIYF
15 | - | TRBJ2-7 | TRBV27 | TRBD1 | TGTGCCAGCAGTTCTCCGGGACAGGGGTCGGACGAGCAGTACTTC | CASSSPGQGSDEQYF
16 | once | TRBJ1-4 | TRBV2 | TRBD1 | TGTGCCAGCAGTTGGGACAGGGATGGGCCAAATGAAAAACTGTTTTTT | CASSWDRDGPNEKLFF
13 | - | TRBJ1-6 | TRBV11-3 | - | TGTGCCAGCAGTCGTCACGCGAATTCACCCCTCCACTTT | CASSRHANSPLHF
15 | - | TRBJ2-1 | TRBV7-3 | - | TGTGCCAGCAGCTTCGGCGGATCCTCCTACAATGAGCAGTTCTTC | CASSFGGSSYNEQFF
15 | few | TRBJ1-3 | TRBV4-1 | - | TGCGCCAGCAGCTTATCACCAGGGCCAGGAAACACCATATATTTT | CASSLSPGPGNTIYF
15 | - | TRBJ2-7 | TRBV9 | TRBD1 | TGTGCCAGCAGCGCAAGGGACAGGGGGCCCTACGAGCAGTACTTC | CASSARDRGPYEQYF
13 | - | TRBJ2-7 | TRBV12-5 | - | TGTGCTAGTGGTTTGACAGGGTATTACGAGCAGTACTTC | CASGLTGYYEQYF
16 | - | TRBJ2-1 | TRBV27 | - | TGTGCCAGCAGTCCAGATGGGGGGGGGACATTCGGTGAGCAGTTCTTC | CASSPDGGGTFGEQFF
18 | - | TRBJ2-7 | TRBV7-9 | TRBD1 | TGTGCTACTGCCTCTAACCCATTGACAGGGCTCCCCTCCTACGAGCAGTACTTC | CATASNPLTGLPSYEQYF